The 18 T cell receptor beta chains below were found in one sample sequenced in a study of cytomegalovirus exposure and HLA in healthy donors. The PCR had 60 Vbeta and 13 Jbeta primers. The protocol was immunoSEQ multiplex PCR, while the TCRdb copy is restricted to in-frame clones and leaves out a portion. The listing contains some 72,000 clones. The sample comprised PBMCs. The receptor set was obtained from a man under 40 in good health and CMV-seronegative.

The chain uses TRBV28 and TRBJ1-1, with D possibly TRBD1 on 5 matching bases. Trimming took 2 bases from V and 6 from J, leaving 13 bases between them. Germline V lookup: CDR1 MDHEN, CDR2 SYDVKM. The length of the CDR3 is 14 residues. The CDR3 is CASSLVRDGAEAFF. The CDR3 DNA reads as TGTGCCAGCAGTTTAGTCAGGGATGGAGCTGAAGCTTTCTTT. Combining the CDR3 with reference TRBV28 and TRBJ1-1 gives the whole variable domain DVKVTQSSRYLVKRTGEKVFLECVQDMDHENMFWYRQDPGLGLRLIYFSYDVKMKEKGDIPEGYSVSREKKERFSLILESASTNQTSMYLCASSLVRDGAEAFFGQGTRLTVV.

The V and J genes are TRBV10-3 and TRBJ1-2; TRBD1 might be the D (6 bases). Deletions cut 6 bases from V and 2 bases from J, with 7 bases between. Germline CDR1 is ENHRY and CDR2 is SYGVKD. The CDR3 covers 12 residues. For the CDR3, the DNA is TGTGCCATCAGGCAGGGGAACTATGGCTACACCTTC. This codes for CAIRQGNYGYTF.

CDR3 in amino acids: CASSWDRPLSHSPLHF. The CDR3 nucleotides are TGCGCCAGCAGCTGGGACAGGCCCTTGTCCCATTCACCCCTCCACTTT. The chain has TRBV5-1 and TRBJ1-6; 8 bases line up with TRBD1. Germline V CDR1 and CDR2: SGHRS, YFSETQ. This CDR3 has 16 residues. J lost 8 bases, V lost 3 bases, and 10 bases had no gene match.

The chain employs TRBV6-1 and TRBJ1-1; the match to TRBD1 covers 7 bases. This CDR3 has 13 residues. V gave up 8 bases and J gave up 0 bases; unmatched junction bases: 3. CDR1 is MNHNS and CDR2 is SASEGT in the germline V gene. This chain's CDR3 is CASGGQLNTEAFF. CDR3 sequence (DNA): TGTGCCAGCGGGGGACAGTTGAACACTGAAGCTTTCTTT.

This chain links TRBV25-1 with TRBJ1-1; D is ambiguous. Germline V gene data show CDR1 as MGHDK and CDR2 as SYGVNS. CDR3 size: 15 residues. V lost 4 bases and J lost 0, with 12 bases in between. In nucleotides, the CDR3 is TGTGCCAGCAGTGCGCTTACTAACTTGAACACTGAAGCTTTCTTT. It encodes CASSALTNLNTEAFF.

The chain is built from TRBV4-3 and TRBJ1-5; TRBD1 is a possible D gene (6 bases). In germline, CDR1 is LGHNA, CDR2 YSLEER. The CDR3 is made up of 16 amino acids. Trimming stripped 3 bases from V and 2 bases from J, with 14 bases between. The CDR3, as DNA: TGCGCCAGCAGCCAGGGCAGGGGTTTGCGCAATCAGCCCCAGCATTTT. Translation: CASSQGRGLRNQPQHF.

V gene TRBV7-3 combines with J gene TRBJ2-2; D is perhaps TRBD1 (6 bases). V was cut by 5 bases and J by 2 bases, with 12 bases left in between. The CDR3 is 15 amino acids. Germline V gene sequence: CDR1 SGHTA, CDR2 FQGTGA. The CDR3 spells CASSADRLNTGELFF. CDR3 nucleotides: TGTGCCAGCAGCGCGGACAGACTAAACACCGGGGAGCTGTTTTTT.

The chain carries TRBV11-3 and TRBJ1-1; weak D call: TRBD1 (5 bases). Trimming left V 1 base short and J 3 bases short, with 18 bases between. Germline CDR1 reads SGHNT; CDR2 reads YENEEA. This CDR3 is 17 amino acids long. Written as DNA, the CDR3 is TGTGCCAGCAGCTTAGCCCTCCCTTTTGACAGATACACTGAAGCTTTCTTT. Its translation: CASSLALPFDRYTEAFF. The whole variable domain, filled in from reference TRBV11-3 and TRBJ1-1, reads EAGVVQSPRYKIIEKKQPVAFWCNPISGHNTLYWYLQNLGQGPELLIRYENEEAVDDSQLPKDRFSAERLKGVDSTLKIQPAELGDSAVYLCASSLALPFDRYTEAFFGQGTRLTVV.

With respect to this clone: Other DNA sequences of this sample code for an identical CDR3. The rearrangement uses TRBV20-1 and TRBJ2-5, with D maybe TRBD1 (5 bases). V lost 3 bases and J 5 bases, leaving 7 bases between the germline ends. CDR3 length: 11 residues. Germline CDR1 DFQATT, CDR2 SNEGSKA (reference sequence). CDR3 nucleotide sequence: TGCAGTGCTAGTAAGGGGGAGACCCAGTACTTC. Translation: CSASKGETQYF.

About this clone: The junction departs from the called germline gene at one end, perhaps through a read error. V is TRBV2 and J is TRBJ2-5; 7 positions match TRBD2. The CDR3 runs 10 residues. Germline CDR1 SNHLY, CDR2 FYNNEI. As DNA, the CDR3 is TGTGCCAGCGGGGGGGGACTGGCGGACTTC. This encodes CASGGGLADF.

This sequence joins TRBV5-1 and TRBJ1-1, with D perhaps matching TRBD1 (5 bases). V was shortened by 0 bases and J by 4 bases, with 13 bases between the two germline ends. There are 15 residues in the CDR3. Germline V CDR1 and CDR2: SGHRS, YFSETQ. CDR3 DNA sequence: TGCGCCAGCAGCTTGGATCAGGGAATGAGCACTGAAGCTTTCTTT. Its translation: CASSLDQGMSTEAFF.

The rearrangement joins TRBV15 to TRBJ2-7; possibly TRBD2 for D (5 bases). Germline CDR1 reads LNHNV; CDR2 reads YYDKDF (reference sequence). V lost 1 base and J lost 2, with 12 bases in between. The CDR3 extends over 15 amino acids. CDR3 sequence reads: CATSRGASQTYEQYF. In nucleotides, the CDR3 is TGTGCCACCAGCAGAGGGGCTAGCCAAACCTACGAGCAGTACTTC.

The CDR3 loop reads CASSKGNTYNEQFF. The CDR3 region has the DNA TGTGCCAGCAGTAAGGGGAATACCTACAATGAGCAGTTCTTC. This chain connects TRBV7-3 to TRBJ2-1; D possibly corresponds to TRBD1 (5 bases). Trimming shortened V by 6 bases and J by 2 bases, and 11 bases separated the two germline ends. The germline gives CDR1 SGHTA, CDR2 FQGTGA. CDR3 length equals 14 residues.

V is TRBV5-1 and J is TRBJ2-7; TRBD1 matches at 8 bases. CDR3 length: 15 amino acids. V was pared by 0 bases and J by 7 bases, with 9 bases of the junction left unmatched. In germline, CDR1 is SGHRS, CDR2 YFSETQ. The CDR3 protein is CASSLGGQVLAEQYF. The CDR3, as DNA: TGCGCCAGCAGCTTGGGGGGACAGGTCCTTGCGGAGCAGTACTTC.

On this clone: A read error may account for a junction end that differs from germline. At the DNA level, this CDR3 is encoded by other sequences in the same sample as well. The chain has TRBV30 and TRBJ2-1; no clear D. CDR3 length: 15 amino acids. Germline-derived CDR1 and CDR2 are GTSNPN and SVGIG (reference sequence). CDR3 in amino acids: CAWSETLGGRNEQFF. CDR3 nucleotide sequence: TGCGCCTGGAGTGAGACCCTCGGTGGGCGCAATGAGCAGTTCTTC.

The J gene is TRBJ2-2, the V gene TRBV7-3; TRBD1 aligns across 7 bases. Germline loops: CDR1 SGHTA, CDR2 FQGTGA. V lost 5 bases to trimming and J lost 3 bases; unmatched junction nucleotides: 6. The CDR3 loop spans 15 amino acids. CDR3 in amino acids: CASSAQGPHTGELFF. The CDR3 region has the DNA TGTGCCAGCAGCGCACAGGGGCCCCACACCGGGGAGCTGTTTTTT. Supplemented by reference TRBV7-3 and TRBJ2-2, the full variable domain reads GAGVSQTPSNKVTEKGKYVELRCDPISGHTALYWYRQSLGQGPEFLIYFQGTGAADDSGLPNDRFFAVRPEGSVSTLKIQRTERGDSAVYLCASSAQGPHTGELFFGEGSRLTVL.

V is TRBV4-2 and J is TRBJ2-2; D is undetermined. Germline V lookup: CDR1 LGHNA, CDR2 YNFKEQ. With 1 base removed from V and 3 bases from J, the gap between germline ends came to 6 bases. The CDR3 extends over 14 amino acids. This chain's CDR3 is CASSQGEYTGELFF. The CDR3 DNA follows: TGTGCCAGCAGCCAAGGAGAGTACACCGGGGAGCTGTTTTTT.

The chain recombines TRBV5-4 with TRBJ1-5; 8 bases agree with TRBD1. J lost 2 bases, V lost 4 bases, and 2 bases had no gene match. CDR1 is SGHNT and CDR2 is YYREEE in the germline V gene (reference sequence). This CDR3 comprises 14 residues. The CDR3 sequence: CASSQGQGNQPQHF. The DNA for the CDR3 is TGTGCCAGCAGCCAGGGACAGGGCAATCAGCCCCAGCATTTT.